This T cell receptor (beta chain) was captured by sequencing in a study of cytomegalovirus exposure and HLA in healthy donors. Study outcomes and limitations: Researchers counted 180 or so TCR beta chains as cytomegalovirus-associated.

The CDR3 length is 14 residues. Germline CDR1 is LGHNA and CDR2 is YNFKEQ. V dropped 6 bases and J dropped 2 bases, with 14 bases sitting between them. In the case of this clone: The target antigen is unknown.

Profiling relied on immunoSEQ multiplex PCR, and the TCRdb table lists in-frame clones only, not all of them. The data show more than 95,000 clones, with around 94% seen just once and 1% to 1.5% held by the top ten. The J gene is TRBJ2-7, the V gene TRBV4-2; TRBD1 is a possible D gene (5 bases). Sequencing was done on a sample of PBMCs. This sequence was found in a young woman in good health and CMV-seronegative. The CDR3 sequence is CASRPDSLTYEQYF. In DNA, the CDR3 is TGTGCCAGCAGACCCGACAGCTTAACCTACGAGCAGTACTTC.